This T cell receptor beta chain was observed in a study of cytomegalovirus exposure and HLA in healthy donors. Whole-study results and caveats: A later analysis reportedly found that, within productive TCRs, an Asian-associated ancestry cluster had fewer N-insertions than the mean observed across the approximately 600 donors. Analyzed later, most CMV-associated TCR beta chains appeared HLA-restricted.

A word on this clone: Its antigen is not identified.

This PCR relied on a set of 60 Vbeta primers and 13 Jbeta primers. Authors' analysis steps: As a later analysis found, there were around 86 million unique TCR beta chains, of which roughly 11 million were shared. The repertoire was sequenced with immunoSEQ multiplex PCR; TCRdb's copy has only in-frame clones and lacks some. The D gene and trimming were derived from the DNA, and the V and J assignments and clone size from that table. This table has some 76,000 clones, around 86% appearing once. Each donor was healthy, and each was a bone marrow donor. This CDR3 comprises 16 residues. V lost 2 bases, J lost 0 bases, and 4 bases stayed unmatched. In germline, CDR1 is MDHEN, CDR2 SYDVKM.

Sequencing was carried out using PBMCs. The rearrangement uses TRBV28 and TRBJ2-4; TRBD1 matches at 7 bases. The receptor comes from a young woman in good health and CMV-seronegative. In nucleotides, the CDR3 is TGTGCCAGCAGTTTAACAGGGGCTCTAGCCAAAAACATTCAGTACTTC. It yields the protein CASSLTGALAKNIQYF.